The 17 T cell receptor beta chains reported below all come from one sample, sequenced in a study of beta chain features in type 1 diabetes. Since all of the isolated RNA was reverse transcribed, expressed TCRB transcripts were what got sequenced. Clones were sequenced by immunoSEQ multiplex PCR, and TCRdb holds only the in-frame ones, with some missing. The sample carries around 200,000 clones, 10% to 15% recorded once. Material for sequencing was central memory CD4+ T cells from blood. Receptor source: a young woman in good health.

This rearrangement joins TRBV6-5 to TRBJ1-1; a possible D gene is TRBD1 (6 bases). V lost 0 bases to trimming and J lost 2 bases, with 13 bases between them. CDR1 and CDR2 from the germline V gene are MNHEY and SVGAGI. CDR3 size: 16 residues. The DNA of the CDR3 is TGTGCCAGCAGTTACTCGAGAAACAGGGTTAACACTGAAGCTTTCTTT. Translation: CASSYSRNRVNTEAFF.

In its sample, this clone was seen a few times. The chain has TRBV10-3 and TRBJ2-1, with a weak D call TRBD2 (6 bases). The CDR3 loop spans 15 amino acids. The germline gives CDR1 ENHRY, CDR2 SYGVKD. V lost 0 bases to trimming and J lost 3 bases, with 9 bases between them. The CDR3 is CAISESGGVYNEQFF. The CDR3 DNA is TGTGCCATCAGTGAGTCGGGCGGGGTCTACAATGAGCAGTTCTTC.

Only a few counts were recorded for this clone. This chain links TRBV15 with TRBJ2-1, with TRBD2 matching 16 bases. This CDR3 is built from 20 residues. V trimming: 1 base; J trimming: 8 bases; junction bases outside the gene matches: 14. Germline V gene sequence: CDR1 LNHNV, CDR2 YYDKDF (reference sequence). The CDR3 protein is CATSRAGTGTSGRARYEQFF. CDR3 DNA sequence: TGTGCCACCAGCAGAGCAGGAACCGGGACTAGCGGGAGGGCTAGATATGAGCAGTTCTTC. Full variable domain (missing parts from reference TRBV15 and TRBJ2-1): DAMVIQNPRYQVTQFGKPVTLSCSQTLNHNVMYWYQQKSSQAPKLLFHYYDKDFNNEADTPDNFQSRRPNTSFCFLDIRSPGLGDTAMYLCATSRAGTGTSGRARYEQFFGPGTRLTVL.

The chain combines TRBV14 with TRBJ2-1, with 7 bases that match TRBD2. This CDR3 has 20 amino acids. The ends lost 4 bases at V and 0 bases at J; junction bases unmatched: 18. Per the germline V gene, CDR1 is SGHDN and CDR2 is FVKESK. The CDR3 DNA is TGTGCCAGCAGCCTTTACCCCGCTAGCGGAGGTACCCGCTCCTACAATGAGCAGTTCTTC. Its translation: CASSLYPASGGTRSYNEQFF.

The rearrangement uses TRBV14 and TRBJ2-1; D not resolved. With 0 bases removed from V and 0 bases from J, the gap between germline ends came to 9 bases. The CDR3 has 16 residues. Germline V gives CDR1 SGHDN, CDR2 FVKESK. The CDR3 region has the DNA TGTGCCAGCAGCCAAGATCGGGTGCTCTCCTACAATGAGCAGTTCTTC. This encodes CASSQDRVLSYNEQFF.

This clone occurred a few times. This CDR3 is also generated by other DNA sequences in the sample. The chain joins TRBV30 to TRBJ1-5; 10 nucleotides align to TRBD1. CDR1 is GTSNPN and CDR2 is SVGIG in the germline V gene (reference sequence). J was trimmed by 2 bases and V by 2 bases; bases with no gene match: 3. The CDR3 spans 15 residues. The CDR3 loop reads CAWSIGTGGNQPQHF. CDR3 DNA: TGTGCCTGGAGTATCGGGACAGGGGGCAATCAGCCCCAGCATTTT. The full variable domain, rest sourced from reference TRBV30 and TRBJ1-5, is SQTIHQWPATLVQPVGSPLSLECTVEGTSNPNLYWYRQAAGRGLQLLFYSVGIGQISSEVPQNLSASRPQDRQFILSSKKLLLSDSGFYLCAWSIGTGGNQPQHFGDGTRLSIL.

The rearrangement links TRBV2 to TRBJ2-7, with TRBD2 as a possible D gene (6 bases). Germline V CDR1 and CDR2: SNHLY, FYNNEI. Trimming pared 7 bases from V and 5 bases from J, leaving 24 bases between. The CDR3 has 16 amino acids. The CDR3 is CASIRSWRELINEQYF. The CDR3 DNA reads TGTGCCAGCATCAGATCGTGGAGGGAATTGATTAACGAGCAGTACTTC.

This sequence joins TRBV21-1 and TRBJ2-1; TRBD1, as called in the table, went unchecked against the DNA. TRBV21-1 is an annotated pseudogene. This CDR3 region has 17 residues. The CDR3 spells CASSKDMGLSSYNEQFF. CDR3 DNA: TGTGCCAGCAGCAAAGATATGGGCCTCAGCTCCTACAATGAGCAGTTCTTC.

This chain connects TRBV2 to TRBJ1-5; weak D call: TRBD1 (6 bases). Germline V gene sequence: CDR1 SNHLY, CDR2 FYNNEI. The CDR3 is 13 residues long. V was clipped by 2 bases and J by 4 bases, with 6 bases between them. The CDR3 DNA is TGTGCCAGCAGTGAACAGGGGAATCAGCCCCAGCATTTT. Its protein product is CASSEQGNQPQHF.

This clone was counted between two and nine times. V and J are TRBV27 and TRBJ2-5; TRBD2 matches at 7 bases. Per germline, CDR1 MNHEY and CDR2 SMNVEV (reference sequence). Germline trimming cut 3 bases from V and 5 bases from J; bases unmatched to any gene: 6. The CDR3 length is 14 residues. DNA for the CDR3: TGTGCCAGCAGTTTTTTGGGAGGGGACGAGACCCAGTACTTC. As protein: CASSFLGGDETQYF.

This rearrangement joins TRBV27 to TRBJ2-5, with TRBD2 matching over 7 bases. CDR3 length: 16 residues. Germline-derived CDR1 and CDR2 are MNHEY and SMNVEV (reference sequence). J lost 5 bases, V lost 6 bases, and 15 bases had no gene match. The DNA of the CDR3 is TGTGCCAGCAGGGGGGGGTCGGCCCACGGGAGGGAGACCCAGTACTTC. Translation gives CASRGGSAHGRETQYF.

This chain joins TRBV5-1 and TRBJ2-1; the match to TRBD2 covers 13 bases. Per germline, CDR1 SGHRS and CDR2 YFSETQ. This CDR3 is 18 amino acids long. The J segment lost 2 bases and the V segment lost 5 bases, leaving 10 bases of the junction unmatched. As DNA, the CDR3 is TGCGCCAGCAGTCTCCAAATCGGGACTAGCGGGACCTACAATGAGCAGTTCTTC. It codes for CASSLQIGTSGTYNEQFF. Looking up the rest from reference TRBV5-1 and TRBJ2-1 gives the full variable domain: KAGVTQTPRYLIKTRGQQVTLSCSPISGHRSVSWYQQTPGQGLQFLFEYFSETQRNKGNFPGRFSGRQFSNSRSEMNVSTLELGDSALYLCASSLQIGTSGTYNEQFFGPGTRLTVL.

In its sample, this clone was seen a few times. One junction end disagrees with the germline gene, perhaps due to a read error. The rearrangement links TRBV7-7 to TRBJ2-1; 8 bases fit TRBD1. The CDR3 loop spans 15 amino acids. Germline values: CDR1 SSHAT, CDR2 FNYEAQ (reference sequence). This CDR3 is CASSPGTGPHNEQFF. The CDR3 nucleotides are TGTGCTAGCAGCCCCGGGACAGGCCCCCACAATGAGCAGTTCTTC.

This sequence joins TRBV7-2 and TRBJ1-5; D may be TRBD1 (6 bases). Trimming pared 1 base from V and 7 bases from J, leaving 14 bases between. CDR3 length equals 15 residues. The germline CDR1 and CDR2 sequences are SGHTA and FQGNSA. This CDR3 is CASSLEVQGWQPQHF. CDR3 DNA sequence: TGTGCCAGCAGCTTAGAGGTGCAGGGGTGGCAGCCCCAGCATTTT.

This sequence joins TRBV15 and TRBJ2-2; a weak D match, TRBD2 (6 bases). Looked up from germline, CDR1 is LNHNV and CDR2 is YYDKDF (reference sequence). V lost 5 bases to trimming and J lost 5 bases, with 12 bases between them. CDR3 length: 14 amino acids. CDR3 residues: CATSGSRGTGELFF. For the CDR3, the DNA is TGTGCCACCAGCGGGAGCCGGGGGACCGGGGAGCTGTTTTTT.

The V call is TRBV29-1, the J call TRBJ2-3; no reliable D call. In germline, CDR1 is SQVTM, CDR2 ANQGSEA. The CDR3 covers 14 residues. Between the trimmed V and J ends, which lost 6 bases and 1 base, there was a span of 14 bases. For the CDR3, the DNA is TGCAGCGTCACCTCAGCAGGTGGCACAGATACGCAGTATTTT. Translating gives CSVTSAGGTDTQYF.

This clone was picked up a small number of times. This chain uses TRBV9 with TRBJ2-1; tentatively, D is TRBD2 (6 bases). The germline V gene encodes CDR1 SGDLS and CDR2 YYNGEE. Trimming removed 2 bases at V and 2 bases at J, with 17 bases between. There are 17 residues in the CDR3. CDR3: CASSVAGQRAAYNEQFF. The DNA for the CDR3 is TGTGCCAGCAGCGTCGCGGGCCAGCGGGCGGCCTACAATGAGCAGTTCTTC.